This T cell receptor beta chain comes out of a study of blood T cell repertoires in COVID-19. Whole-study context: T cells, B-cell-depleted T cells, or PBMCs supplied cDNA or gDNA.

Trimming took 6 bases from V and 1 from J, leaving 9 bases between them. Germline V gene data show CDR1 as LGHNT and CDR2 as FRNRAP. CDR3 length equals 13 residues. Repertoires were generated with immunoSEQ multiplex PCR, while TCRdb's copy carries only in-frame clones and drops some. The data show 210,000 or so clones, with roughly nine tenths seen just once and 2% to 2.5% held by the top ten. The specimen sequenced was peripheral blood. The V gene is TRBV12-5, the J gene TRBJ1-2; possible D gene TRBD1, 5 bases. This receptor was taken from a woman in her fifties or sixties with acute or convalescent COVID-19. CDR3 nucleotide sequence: TGTGCTAGTGGACAGGACGGTAACTATGGCTACACCTTC. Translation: CASGQDGNYGYTF.